What follows are 10 T cell receptor beta chains derived from one specimen sequenced in a study of cytomegalovirus exposure and HLA in healthy donors. The PCR used 60 Vbeta and 13 Jbeta primers. Assay used: immunoSEQ multiplex PCR; TCRdb lists only in-frame clones, some missing. Its table records 150,000 to 200,000 clones. The specimen was PBMCs. The source is a woman younger than 30 in good health and CMV-seropositive.

The gene calls are TRBV5-4 and TRBJ1-2; TRBD1 agrees at 8 bases. V lost 4 bases, J lost 2 bases, and 4 bases stayed unmatched. The germline gives CDR1 SGHNT, CDR2 YYREEE (reference sequence). This CDR3 has 14 residues. CDR3 coding DNA: TGTGCCAGCAGCACAAACAGGGGGAACTATGGCTACACCTTC. This translates into CASSTNRGNYGYTF. Together with reference TRBV5-4 and TRBJ1-2, the CDR3 gives the full variable domain: ETGVTQSPTHLIKTRGQQVTLRCSSQSGHNTVSWYQQALGQGPQFIFQYYREEENGRGNFPPRFSGLQFPNYSSELNVNALELDDSALYLCASSTNRGNYGYTFGSGTRLTVV.

This chain connects TRBV18 to TRBJ2-2; the match to TRBD2 covers 9 bases. The junction had 4 bases not matched to a gene; V was cut back by 7 bases and J by 4 bases. This CDR3 contains 14 residues. CDR1 and CDR2 from the germline V gene are KGHSH and LQKENI. The chain's CDR3 is CASYSGSGTGELFF. CDR3 bases: TGTGCCAGCTATAGCGGGAGTGGCACCGGGGAGCTGTTTTTT.

This chain joins TRBV4-1 and TRBJ2-1; 10 nucleotides match TRBD2. The CDR3 consists of 18 residues. The trim removed 3 bases at V and 0 bases at J, leaving 8 bases unmatched. Per germline, CDR1 MGHRA and CDR2 YSYEKL. The CDR3 DNA reads as TGCGCCAGCAGCCAGAATAGCGGGGGGCCAAGCTCCTACAATGAGCAGTTCTTC. It translates to CASSQNSGGPSSYNEQFF.

The genes are TRBV29-1 and TRBJ2-1; TRBD1 aligns across 10 bases. V shed 7 bases, J shed 4 bases, and the junction held 10 bases outside the gene matches. The CDR3 runs to 15 residues. Germline V gene sequence: CDR1 SQVTM, CDR2 ANQGSEA. In nucleotides, the CDR3 is TGCAGCGCCTCGTGGGGGACAGGGGATTACAATGAGCAGTTCTTC. Translation gives CSASWGTGDYNEQFF.

The J gene is TRBJ2-1, the V gene TRBV18; D unresolved. CDR1 and CDR2 (germline): KGHSH, LQKENI. This CDR3 comprises 12 residues. The V end lost 3 bases, the J end lost 5 bases, and 5 bases lay between the germline ends. CDR3 sequence: CASSPFNNEQFF. In DNA form, the CDR3 reads TGTGCCAGCTCACCTTTCAACAATGAGCAGTTCTTC. Using reference TRBV18 and TRBJ2-1 for the parts outside the CDR3, the full variable domain is NAGVMQNPRHLVRRRGQEARLRCSPMKGHSHVYWYRQLPEEGLKFMVYLQKENIIDESGMPKERFSAEFPKEGPSILRIQQVVRGDSAAYFCASSPFNNEQFFGPGTRLTVL.

Comments on this clone: One junction end does not reproduce the germline sequence, and a read error may be involved. The chain couples TRBV29-1 to TRBJ1-5, with 7 bases matching TRBD1. From germline, CDR1 is SQVTM and CDR2 ANQGSEA. The CDR3 sequence is 15 residues long. As DNA, the CDR3 is TGCAGCGTCAGACAGGGATTAAATAGCGATCAGCCCCAGCATTTT. It translates to CSVRQGLNSDQPQHF.

The rearrangement joins TRBV4-2 to TRBJ1-1; 10 bases agree with TRBD1. CDR3 length: 17 residues. From germline, CDR1 is LGHNA and CDR2 YNFKEQ. J lost 8 bases, V lost 0 bases, and 12 bases had no gene match. The CDR3 loop reads CASSQDTVRDRGYEAFF. The CDR3 DNA reads as TGTGCCAGCAGCCAAGATACCGTCCGGGACAGGGGTTACGAAGCTTTCTTT.

A note on this clone: Other DNA sequences in this sample translate to the same CDR3. This chain links TRBV7-9 with TRBJ1-2; D is unclear. Germline V CDR1 and CDR2: SEHNR, FQNEAQ (reference sequence). Trimming cost V 1 base and J 4 bases, with 4 bases left between them. This CDR3 is built from 12 residues. CDR3 amino acids: CASSLDSYGYTF. The CDR3 coding sequence is TGTGCCAGCAGCTTAGACAGCTATGGCTACACCTTC.

This chain links TRBV4-1 with TRBJ2-3; the D is unclear. CDR1 and CDR2 from the germline V gene are MGHRA and YSYEKL. The CDR3 sequence is 12 residues long. The ends were cut back, 1 base at V and 5 bases at J, with 4 bases in the middle. The CDR3 coding sequence is TGCGCCAGCAGCCAAGTGAGAGATACGCAGTATTTT. Protein: CASSQVRDTQYF.

V is TRBV4-2 and J is TRBJ2-2; perhaps TRBD1 as D (6 bases). Germline values: CDR1 LGHNA, CDR2 YNFKEQ. Deletions cut 2 bases from V and 3 bases from J, with 16 bases between. The length of the CDR3 is 17 residues. CDR3 nucleotide sequence: TGTGCCAGCAGCCAATCCACCAGGGGTAGAGACACCGGGGAGCTGTTTTTT. It is translated as CASSQSTRGRDTGELFF.